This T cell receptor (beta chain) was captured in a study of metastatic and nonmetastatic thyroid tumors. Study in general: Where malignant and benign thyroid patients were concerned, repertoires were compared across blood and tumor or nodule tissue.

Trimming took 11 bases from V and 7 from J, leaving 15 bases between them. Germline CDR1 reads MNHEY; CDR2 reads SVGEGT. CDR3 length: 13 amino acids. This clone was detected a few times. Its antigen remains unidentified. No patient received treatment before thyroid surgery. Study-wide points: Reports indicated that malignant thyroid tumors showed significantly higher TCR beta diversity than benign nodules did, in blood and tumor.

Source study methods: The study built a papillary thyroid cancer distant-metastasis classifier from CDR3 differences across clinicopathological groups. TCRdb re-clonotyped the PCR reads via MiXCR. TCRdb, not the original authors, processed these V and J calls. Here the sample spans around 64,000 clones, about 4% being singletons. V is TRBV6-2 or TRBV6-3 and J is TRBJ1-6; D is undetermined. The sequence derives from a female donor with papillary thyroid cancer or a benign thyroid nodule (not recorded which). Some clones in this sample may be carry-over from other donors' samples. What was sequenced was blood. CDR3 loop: CAAAQGANSPLHF. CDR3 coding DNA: TGTGCCGCCGCCCAAGGAGCGAATTCACCCCTCCACTTT.